The next 21 T cell receptor beta chains were all read from a single sample in a study of beta chain features in type 1 diabetes. Broader study findings: Type 1 diabetes patients had TCRB CDR3s that were shorter (moderately but significantly so) in all four CD4+ subsets.

All of the isolated RNA was reverse transcribed, so expressed TCRB transcripts were sequenced. Repertoires were generated with immunoSEQ multiplex PCR, while TCRdb's copy carries only in-frame clones and drops some. The table shows 300,000 to 350,000 clones, with over 7% occurring only once. Their antigens are not known. Input material: central memory CD4+ T cells from blood. These receptors were obtained from a man under 40 with type 1 diabetes.

Comment on this clone: Other DNA sequences in the same sample also yield this CDR3. This chain joins TRBV28 and TRBJ2-2; 8 nucleotides agree with TRBD2. Germline lookup yields CDR1 MDHEN and CDR2 SYDVKM. After removal of 5 bases from V and 3 bases from J, the junction contained 5 bases not matched to a gene. The CDR3 has 15 amino acids. CDR3 residues: CASSPGLAHTGELFF. The CDR3 nucleotides read TGTGCCAGCAGTCCCGGACTAGCTCACACCGGGGAGCTGTTTTTT.

In this sample, this clone turned up a few times. The chain joins TRBV11-2 to TRBJ2-7, with D perhaps TRBD2 (6 bases). The CDR3 has 14 residues. V lost 1 base, J lost 6 bases, and 13 bases lay in between. CDR1 SGHAT and CDR2 FQNNGV come from the germline V gene. CDR3 region: CASSLGDLFLEQYF. CDR3 DNA: TGTGCCAGCAGCTTAGGGGACTTGTTCCTCGAGCAGTACTTC.

This clone came up a few times. This may be a read error: a much more frequent sequence differs by one nucleotide. Other DNA sequences in this specimen translate into the identical CDR3. The chain joins TRBV7-9 to TRBJ2-3; no clear D gene. CDR1 is SEHNR and CDR2 is FQNEAQ in the germline V gene (reference sequence). The V gene lost 4 bases and the J gene lost 2 bases, with 4 bases spanning the gap. The length of the CDR3 is 12 residues. This chain's CDR3 is CASSSYTDTQYF. The CDR3 DNA reads as TGTGCCAGCAGCTCATACACAGATACGCAGTATTTT.

This clone has just a few counts. The genes are TRBV28 and TRBJ1-4; a weak D match, TRBD1 (6 bases). V was clipped by 7 bases and J by 8 bases, with 20 bases between them. The CDR3 contains 15 residues. Per the germline V gene, CDR1 is MDHEN and CDR2 is SYDVKM. As DNA, the CDR3 is TGTGCCAGCACTCGAGGAACAGGGTGGTGGGAAAAACTGTTTTTT. Its protein is CASTRGTGWWEKLFF.

A few counts support this clone. The chain links TRBV4-3 to TRBJ1-3; D is uncertain. Germline loops: CDR1 LGHNA, CDR2 YSLEER. The CDR3 runs to 15 residues. Between the trimmed V and J ends, which lost 0 bases and 0 bases, there was a span of 6 bases. CDR3 nucleotide sequence: TGCGCCAGCAGCCAAGATTCCAACTCTGGAAACACCATATATTTT. Its protein is CASSQDSNSGNTIYF.

The chain carries TRBV5-1 and TRBJ2-3; a weak D match, TRBD2 (6 bases). The CDR3 covers 14 residues. Germline values: CDR1 SGHRS, CDR2 YFSETQ. Trimming removed 4 bases at V and 0 bases at J, with 9 bases between. The CDR3 loop reads CASSPGLSTDTQYF. CDR3 nucleotide sequence: TGCGCCAGCAGCCCGGGACTGAGCACAGATACGCAGTATTTT.

This clone was found many times. The V gene is TRBV28, the J gene TRBJ1-4; D ambiguous. V was clipped by 4 bases and J by 3 bases, with 9 bases between them. Germline V lookup: CDR1 MDHEN, CDR2 SYDVKM. This CDR3 comprises 14 residues. The CDR3, as DNA: TGTGCCAGCAGTTCTCCGGCGGCTAATGAAAAACTGTTTTTT. Translation gives CASSSPAANEKLFF.

V gene TRBV28 combines with J gene TRBJ2-2; weak D call: TRBD2 (6 bases). The germline CDR1 and CDR2 sequences are MDHEN and SYDVKM. This CDR3 contains 14 residues. Between the trimmed V and J ends, which lost 4 bases and 6 bases, there was a span of 12 bases. CDR3 residues: CASSSGTLAGELFF. The CDR3 nucleotides read TGTGCCAGCAGTTCCGGGACTCTCGCCGGGGAGCTGTTTTTT.

This clone was detected a few times. J is TRBJ2-2 and V is TRBV4-2; D not certain. Per germline, CDR1 LGHNA and CDR2 YNFKEQ. This CDR3 has 14 amino acids. The ends were cut back, 3 bases at V and 3 bases at J, with 8 bases in the middle. CDR3 region: CASSQARDTGELFF. CDR3 nucleotide sequence: TGTGCCAGCAGCCAGGCTAGAGACACCGGGGAGCTGTTTTTT.

V and J are TRBV10-2 and TRBJ1-1; TRBD1 is a possible D gene (6 bases). Germline CDR1 WSHSY, CDR2 SAAADI. The CDR3 runs to 16 residues. Trimming stripped 6 bases from V and 4 bases from J, with 21 bases between. The CDR3 DNA is TGCGCCAGCAGCAGCTTAGGACAGCCGTTATTCACTGAAGCTTTCTTT. This translates into CASSSLGQPLFTEAFF.

The sample holds a few counts of this clone. The chain links TRBV28 to TRBJ2-5, with 10 bases identical to TRBD1. The CDR3 extends over 15 amino acids. J gave up 1 base and V 5 bases, and 4 bases lay outside the gene matches. Germline V gene data show CDR1 as MDHEN and CDR2 as SYDVKM. This CDR3 reads CASSTGTGVQETQYF. CDR3 nucleotides: TGTGCCAGCAGTACCGGGACAGGGGTCCAAGAGACCCAGTACTTC.

This clone was seen a handful of times. This sequence joins TRBV4-3 and TRBJ1-2; D gene unclear. Per the germline V gene, CDR1 is LGHNA and CDR2 is YSLEER. V lost 0 bases to trimming and J lost 4 bases, with 9 bases between them. The CDR3 has 14 residues. For the CDR3, the DNA is TGCGCCAGCAGCCAAGACGGCGGGTCCTATGGCTACACCTTC. Protein product: CASSQDGGSYGYTF.

The rearrangement uses TRBV11-2 and TRBJ2-5; D is ambiguous. Germline CDR1 SGHAT, CDR2 FQNNGV. Trimming stripped 3 bases from V and 4 bases from J, with 15 bases between. The CDR3 consists of 15 residues. Here the CDR3 DNA reads TGTGCCAGCAGCTTCCCGGACCCCGGACGAGAGACCCAGTACTTC. Amino acids: CASSFPDPGRETQYF.

This clone was seen a few times. The chain carries TRBV7-9 and TRBJ1-6, with 8 bases identical to TRBD1. Germline-derived CDR1 and CDR2 are SEHNR and FQNEAQ (reference sequence). V trimming: 5 bases; J trimming: 3 bases; junction bases outside the gene matches: 6. The CDR3 runs to 16 residues. The CDR3 bases are TGTGCCAGCAGCCGCACAGGGGGAGGCTATAATTCACCCCTCCACTTT. This gives the protein CASSRTGGGYNSPLHF.

V usage is TRBV6-5 and J usage is TRBJ1-1; D is unresolved. The germline V gene has CDR1 MNHEY and CDR2 SVGAGI. This CDR3 comprises 12 residues. Trimming removed 6 bases at V and 1 base at J, with 6 bases between. CDR3 nucleotide sequence: TGTGCCAGCAGAGACCAGAACACTGAAGCTTTCTTT. This codes for CASRDQNTEAFF.

The chain links TRBV27 to TRBJ2-7; maybe TRBD2 (5 bases). There are 14 residues in the CDR3. Germline V lookup: CDR1 MNHEY, CDR2 SMNVEV (reference sequence). V lost 3 bases to trimming and J lost 1 base, with 10 bases between them. The CDR3 loop is CASSLAWESYEQYF. CDR3 DNA sequence: TGTGCCAGCAGTTTGGCCTGGGAGTCCTACGAGCAGTACTTC.

This clone was found many times. This chain links TRBV7-2 with TRBJ2-6; D is unresolved. Germline V lookup: CDR1 SGHTA, CDR2 FQGNSA. V was pared by 2 bases and J by 0 bases, with 8 bases between. CDR3 size: 16 residues. The CDR3 coding sequence is TGTGCCAGCAGCTTAAGCCGGAACTCTGGGGCCAACGTCCTGACTTTC. Translation gives CASSLSRNSGANVLTF.

This clone was counted many times. V usage is TRBV2 and J usage is TRBJ1-2; D call uncertain. CDR1 is SNHLY and CDR2 is FYNNEI in the germline V gene. V lost 6 bases and J 4 bases, leaving 9 bases between the germline ends. The CDR3 covers 12 residues. The CDR3 protein is CASSLGSYGYTF. In DNA, the CDR3 is TGTGCCAGCAGCCTTGGGAGCTATGGCTACACCTTC.

The V gene is TRBV9, the J gene TRBJ2-7; the match to TRBD1 covers 8 bases. The V segment lost 3 bases and the J segment 9 bases; nucleotides outside the gene matches: 8. Germline-derived CDR1 and CDR2 are SGDLS and YYNGEE. The CDR3 length is 13 residues. The CDR3 coding sequence is TGTGCCAGCAGCGAGGGACAGGCGAGGAGGCAGTACTTC. Translating gives CASSEGQARRQYF.

In its sample, this clone was seen a few times. The chain is built from TRBV5-1 and TRBJ1-2, with D perhaps TRBD1 (5 bases). The germline gives CDR1 SGHRS, CDR2 YFSETQ. The CDR3 contains 14 residues. Trimming stripped 6 bases from V and 0 bases from J, with 12 bases between. The CDR3 bases are TGCGCCAGCAAATATGACAGTTCTAACTATGGCTACACCTTC. Its translation is CASKYDSSNYGYTF.

In nucleotides, the CDR3 is TGTGCCAGCACAGGGGGCGCCTATGGCTACACCTTC. Translation gives CASTGGAYGYTF. The V gene is TRBV6-5, the J gene TRBJ1-2; 8 bases fit TRBD1. Germline CDR1 and CDR2: MNHEY and SVGAGI. The CDR3 has 12 amino acids. V trimming: 7 bases; J trimming: 4 bases; junction bases outside the gene matches: 2.